One sample yielded the 5 T cell receptor beta chains listed below, sequenced in a study of vaccination effects on CD4 cells after COVID-19 (dated by TCRdb to the early 2020s). Libraries were built with the immunoSEQ multiplex PCR assay. TCRdb limited this immuneACCESS table to in-frame rearrangements with V and J called. A share of clones is missing; checked studies link under half to unresolved V genes, and the rest is unexplained. Recorded for this sample are under 55,000 clones; roughly 70% of them occurred a single time. The ten most abundant clones make up roughly 7.2% of the sample. After roughly 11 days of culture, CD4+ T cells were isolated with the EasySep CD4+ T cell isolation kit. Each participant got two doses of an mRNA SARS-CoV-2 vaccine, either BNT162b2 or mRNA-1273. What these receptors recognize is not known. The sample here was CD4+ T cells from PBMCs cultured without peptide, taken after COVID-19 vaccination. Receptors originate from a human donor who received a COVID-19 vaccine.

CDR3 nucleotide sequence: TGTGCCAGCAGGGCCCAAGGAATAAGTCAAGAGACCCAGTACTTC. The encoded protein is CASRAQGISQETQYF. V is TRBV2 and J is TRBJ2-5; D gene ambiguous. The CDR3 sequence is 15 residues long. Germline V gives CDR1 SNHLY, CDR2 FYNNEI. Trimming shortened V by 6 bases and J by 2 bases, and 16 bases separated the two germline ends.

A few counts support this clone. This chain links TRBV10-3 with TRBJ2-7; D perhaps matches TRBD1 (6 bases). Germline V gene data show CDR1 as ENHRY and CDR2 as SYGVKD. V lost 3 bases and J lost 4, with 10 bases in between. The CDR3 consists of 13 residues. CDR3 bases: TGTGCCATCAGTGATGTAGGGGGTTACGAGCAGTACTTC. Its protein is CAISDVGGYEQYF.

The rearrangement uses TRBV11-2 and TRBJ1-1, with D perhaps TRBD1 (5 bases). V was cut by 5 bases and J by 5 bases, with 15 bases left in between. CDR1 and CDR2 from the germline V gene are SGHAT and FQNNGV. This CDR3 region has 14 residues. The CDR3 bases are TGTGCCAGCAGCCCCATGACAAGGGGAACTGAAGCTTTCTTT. Encoded protein: CASSPMTRGTEAFF. The full variable domain, completed using reference TRBV11-2 and TRBJ1-1, is EAGVAQSPRYKIIEKRQSVAFWCNPISGHATLYWYQQILGQGPKLLIQFQNNGVVDDSQLPKDRFSAERLKGVDSTLKIQPAKLEDSAVYLCASSPMTRGTEAFFGQGTRLTVV.

This clone has only a few counts. The J gene is TRBJ1-5, the V gene TRBV6-5; D not certain. This CDR3 has 13 amino acids. Trimming cost V 5 bases and J 0 bases, with 5 bases left between them. The germline V gene has CDR1 MNHEY and CDR2 SVGAGI. The CDR3 region has the DNA TGTGCCAGCAGTCTACTTAGCAATCAGCCCCAGCATTTT. This encodes CASSLLSNQPQHF.

The chain recombines TRBV5-1 with TRBJ2-7; D tentatively reads TRBD1 or TRBD2 (7 bases each). CDR1 is SGHRS, CDR2 YFSETQ, per germline. The germline V and J ends were trimmed by 3 bases and 1 base, with 23 bases remaining between them. The CDR3 runs to 18 residues. CDR3 in amino acids: CASSSDRTQGGISYEQYF. The CDR3 nucleotides read TGCGCCAGCAGCTCAGACCGGACGCAGGGGGGGATTTCCTACGAGCAGTACTTC.